These T cell receptor beta chains were read from a single sample in a study of T cell responses to AZD1222 COVID-19 vaccine. Produced via immunoSEQ multiplex PCR; TCRdb's table is partial and in-frame only. The data show 94,000 or so clones, roughly nine tenths seen once. The sequences come from peripheral blood, collected on day 0 of AZD1222 vaccination. These receptors were obtained from an adult in good health. CDR3s include the opening cysteine and the closing phenylalanine or tryptophan.

TRBV20-1	TRBJ1-3	CSASGGGRNTIYF
TRBV14	TRBJ1-1	CASSQNRDTEAFF
TRBV5-4	TRBJ1-1	CASSFPGALNTEAFF
TRBV14	TRBJ1-2	CASSQATGIGGYTF
TRBV5-1	TRBJ1-1	CASSFSTVDTEAFF
TRBV12-2	TRBJ1-5	CASRLAQAPNQPQHF
TRBV27	TRBJ2-7	CASSLNPGMGSREQYF
TRBV4-2	TRBJ1-2	CASSQRPGQGYTF
TRBV28	TRBJ1-1	CASWRQGNTEAFF
TRBV4-1	TRBJ1-5	CASSHQSGGQGDLAQHF
TRBV5-4	TRBJ1-4	CASSLEGGFNEKLFF
TRBV28	TRBJ1-2	CASSDRWGYTF
TRBV2	TRBJ2-7	CASNSVNSYEQYF
TRBV12-3/TRBV12-4	TRBJ1-1	CASSPQGTEAFF
TRBV30	TRBJ1-2	CAWSPGQGNGYTF